The 20 T cell receptor beta chains in this list originate from one sample, sequenced in a study of T cells in Graves' hyperthyroidism and ophthalmopathy. TCR beta CDR3 region amplification was performed from RNA transcripts. The HTBI primer set drove a first-round RT-PCR of the TCR CDR3. TCRdb used MiXCR to reprocess the multiplex PCR reads, holding one entry per CDR3 protein. This sample has around 260,000 distinct CDR3 sequences, with less than 30% found just once. Source material: blood. The receptors were gathered from a man aged 35 to 55 with Graves' hyperthyroidism that later progressed to Graves' ophthalmopathy.

In this sample, this clonotype turned up many times. This chain uses TRBV7-8 with TRBJ2-7, with TRBD1 matching 7 bases. CDR1 and CDR2 (germline): SGHVS, FQNEAQ. V shed 4 bases, J shed 3 bases, and the junction held 6 bases outside the gene matches. The CDR3 is 14 amino acids. The CDR3 protein is CASSSTGVNYEQYF. In DNA, the CDR3 is TGTGCCAGCAGCTCCACAGGGGTTAACTACGAGCAGTACTTC.

This clonotype was seen many times. The chain's CDR3 is CASSLDPRSYEQYF. The CDR3, as DNA: TGCGCCAGCAGCTTGGATCCACGATCCTACGAGCAGTACTTC. The V gene is TRBV5-1, the J gene TRBJ2-7; D gene unclear. The CDR3 runs 14 residues. Germline CDR1 reads SGHRS; CDR2 reads YFSETQ. V dropped 0 bases and J dropped 1 base, with 8 bases sitting between them.

The chain has TRBV15 and TRBJ2-7; either TRBD1 or TRBD2 may supply D (6 bases each). Looked up from germline, CDR1 is LNHNV and CDR2 is YYDKDF (reference sequence). V was pared by 5 bases and J by 1 base, with 15 bases between. The CDR3 spans 15 residues. The CDR3 protein is CATSQEGGMSYEQYF. The CDR3 bases are TGTGCCACCAGCCAAGAGGGGGGTATGTCCTACGAGCAGTACTTC. Full variable domain (missing parts from reference TRBV15 and TRBJ2-7): DAMVIQNPRYQVTQFGKPVTLSCSQTLNHNVMYWYQQKSSQAPKLLFHYYDKDFNNEADTPDNFQSRRPNTSFCFLDIRSPGLGDTAMYLCATSQEGGMSYEQYFGPGTRLTVT.

This clonotype was seen ten or more times. V is TRBV25-1 and J is TRBJ2-7, with 7 bases fitting TRBD1. The CDR3 totals 15 residues. V trimming: 5 bases; J trimming: 2 bases; junction bases outside the gene matches: 9. Germline V gene sequence: CDR1 MGHDK, CDR2 SYGVNS. CDR3 sequence reads: CASSPKTGIPYEQYF. DNA for the CDR3: TGTGCCAGCAGTCCCAAGACAGGGATTCCCTACGAGCAGTACTTC.

There are many counts of this clonotype. This rearrangement joins TRBV7-3 to TRBJ2-7; D tentatively fits TRBD1 or TRBD2 (5 bases each). The CDR3 extends over 15 amino acids. V was pared by 5 bases and J by 1 base, with 15 bases between. Germline values: CDR1 SGHTA, CDR2 FQGTGA. The CDR3 sequence: CASSPRGGSSYEQYF. The CDR3 DNA sequence: TGTGCCAGCAGCCCACGGGGCGGGTCGTCCTACGAGCAGTACTTC.

The rearrangement uses TRBV6-4 and TRBJ1-5; TRBD1 matches 7 bases. The junction had 18 bases not matched to a gene; V was cut back by 8 bases and J by 2 bases. The germline CDR1 and CDR2 sequences are MRHNA and SNTAGT. CDR3 length: 18 residues. This CDR3 reads CASGLTGMVQLGNQPQHF. The CDR3 DNA sequence: TGTGCCAGCGGACTGACAGGGATGGTCCAGTTGGGCAATCAGCCCCAGCATTTT.

This clonotype occurred many times. This chain links TRBV30 with TRBJ1-6; D call uncertain. This CDR3 comprises 13 residues. Between the trimmed V and J ends, which lost 2 bases and 7 bases, there was a span of 9 bases. Germline V gives CDR1 GTSNPN, CDR2 SVGIG (reference sequence). CDR3 sequence: CAWSPGPNSPLHF. The CDR3, as DNA: TGTGCCTGGAGTCCAGGACCGAATTCACCCCTCCACTTT.

This clonotype occurred many times. This rearrangement joins TRBV4-1 to TRBJ2-5; D is perhaps TRBD1 (5 bases). The V and J ends lost 0 bases and 4 bases respectively, with 15 bases between them. Germline CDR1 is MGHRA and CDR2 is YSYEKL. The CDR3 is 16 residues long. CDR3 loop: CASSQDRADRPETQYF. In DNA, the CDR3 is TGCGCCAGCAGCCAAGACAGGGCAGACCGTCCAGAGACCCAGTACTTC.

The count of this clonotype is one. V usage is TRBV29-1 and J usage is TRBJ1-2, with 7 bases matching TRBD1. CDR3 length equals 13 residues. V trimming: 2 bases; J trimming: 4 bases; junction bases outside the gene matches: 4. The germline V gene encodes CDR1 SQVTM and CDR2 ANQGSEA. The chain's CDR3 is CSVEWYRGYGYTF. The CDR3 DNA is TGCAGCGTTGAATGGTACAGGGGCTATGGCTACACCTTC.

This chain connects TRBV10-3 to TRBJ1-6; possibly TRBD1 for D (5 bases). Germline-derived CDR1 and CDR2 are ENHRY and SYGVKD. This CDR3 spans 15 amino acids. V was shortened by 10 bases and J by 7 bases, with 20 bases between the two germline ends. CDR3 sequence reads: CATGHREDLNSPLHF. In nucleotides, the CDR3 is TGTGCCACAGGACACCGGGAGGACCTAAATTCACCCCTCCACTTT.

This chain joins TRBV27 and TRBJ2-7; possible D gene TRBD1, 6 bases. Trimming stripped 6 bases from V and 3 bases from J, with 15 bases between. Germline CDR1 is MNHEY and CDR2 is SMNVEV (reference sequence). The CDR3 consists of 14 residues. The DNA for the CDR3 is TGTGCCAGCAGGGGTCAGGGGTTAGGCTACGAGCAGTACTTC. This sequence encodes CASRGQGLGYEQYF.

The J gene is TRBJ1-1, the V gene TRBV28; 8 bases are a match to TRBD1. CDR1 MDHEN and CDR2 SYDVKM come from the germline V gene. Trimming cost V 5 bases and J 4 bases; bases outside gene matches: 0. This CDR3 comprises 12 residues. The CDR3 loop reads CASSTGGTEAFF. The CDR3 nucleotides read TGTGCCAGCAGTACAGGGGGCACTGAAGCTTTCTTT.

This clonotype was counted many times. One end of the junction fails to match germline, which may point to a read error. The chain combines TRBV28 with TRBJ2-7; no clear D gene. Germline CDR1 is MDHEN and CDR2 is SYDVKM. The length of the CDR3 is 14 residues. In DNA form, the CDR3 reads TGTGCCAGCAGTCAAACCCTTATTGTGACCGGAAAATTCTTC. This sequence encodes CASSQTLIVTGKFF.

The J gene is TRBJ1-6, the V gene TRBV12-3 or TRBV12-4; D gene uncertain. V lost 3 bases and J 8 bases, leaving 8 bases between the germline ends. The CDR3 consists of 13 residues. Written as DNA, the CDR3 is TGTGCCAGCAGTTTTTCCCTGGATTCACCCCTCCACTTT. It specifies CASSFSLDSPLHF.

This clonotype was picked up one time. The chain couples TRBV20-1 to TRBJ2-5; 7 nucleotides match TRBD2. Germline loops: CDR1 DFQATT, CDR2 SNEGSKA (reference sequence). The ends lost 6 bases at V and 4 bases at J; junction bases unmatched: 8. The CDR3 has 13 residues. Here the CDR3 reads CSARREMGETQYF. The DNA of the CDR3 is TGCAGTGCCAGGCGGGAGATGGGAGAGACCCAGTACTTC.

This clonotype was detected many times. The V gene is TRBV11-2, the J gene TRBJ2-6; D is possibly TRBD1 (6 bases). This CDR3 has 16 residues. CDR1 is SGHAT and CDR2 is FQNNGV in the germline V gene. The V gene lost 5 bases and the J gene lost 4 bases, with 15 bases spanning the gap. Here the CDR3 reads CASSHRVSAGANVLTF. Here the CDR3 DNA reads TGTGCCAGCAGCCACAGGGTCTCTGCGGGGGCCAACGTCCTGACTTTC.

This clonotype was recorded at least ten times. The DNA of the CDR3 is TGTGCCAGCAGTTGGACCCCTAGCGGGAGATCACACAATGAGCAGTTCTTC. Its translation is CASSWTPSGRSHNEQFF. The rearrangement uses TRBV27 and TRBJ2-1; 10 bases map to TRBD2. The CDR3 runs 17 residues. CDR1 is MNHEY and CDR2 is SMNVEV in the germline V gene (reference sequence). V lost 4 bases, J lost 5 bases, and 11 bases stayed unmatched.

The sample holds a few counts of this clonotype. The chain has TRBV20-1 and TRBJ1-6; D is unclear. Germline-derived CDR1 and CDR2 are DFQATT and SNEGSKA (reference sequence). The ends were cut back, 4 bases at V and 7 bases at J, with 8 bases in the middle. The CDR3 is 12 residues long. The DNA of the CDR3 is TGCAGTGCTATGGGGTGGAATTCACCCCTCCACTTT. This codes for CSAMGWNSPLHF.

The sample holds many counts of this clonotype. V gene TRBV5-1 combines with J gene TRBJ1-1; 7 nucleotides agree with TRBD1. With V trimmed by 6 bases and J by 0 bases, 11 bases remained unmatched. The CDR3 loop spans 16 amino acids. Germline loops: CDR1 SGHRS, CDR2 YFSETQ. The CDR3 spells CASTRAQGLMNTEAFF. The DNA of the CDR3 is TGCGCCAGCACTCGAGCACAGGGGCTGATGAACACTGAAGCTTTCTTT. Filled out from reference TRBV5-1 and TRBJ1-1, the complete variable domain reads KAGVTQTPRYLIKTRGQQVTLSCSPISGHRSVSWYQQTPGQGLQFLFEYFSETQRNKGNFPGRFSGRQFSNSRSEMNVSTLELGDSALYLCASTRAQGLMNTEAFFGQGTRLTVV.

The rearrangement uses TRBV6-2 or TRBV6-3 and TRBJ2-5; no clear D gene. The V end lost 4 bases, the J end lost 4 bases, and 13 bases lay between the germline ends. The CDR3 length is 14 residues. Germline lookup yields CDR1 MNHEY and CDR2 SVGEGT. CDR3 DNA: TGTGCCAGCAGTTCGCCGGGTTGGCGAGAGACCCAGTACTTC. It yields the protein CASSSPGWRETQYF.